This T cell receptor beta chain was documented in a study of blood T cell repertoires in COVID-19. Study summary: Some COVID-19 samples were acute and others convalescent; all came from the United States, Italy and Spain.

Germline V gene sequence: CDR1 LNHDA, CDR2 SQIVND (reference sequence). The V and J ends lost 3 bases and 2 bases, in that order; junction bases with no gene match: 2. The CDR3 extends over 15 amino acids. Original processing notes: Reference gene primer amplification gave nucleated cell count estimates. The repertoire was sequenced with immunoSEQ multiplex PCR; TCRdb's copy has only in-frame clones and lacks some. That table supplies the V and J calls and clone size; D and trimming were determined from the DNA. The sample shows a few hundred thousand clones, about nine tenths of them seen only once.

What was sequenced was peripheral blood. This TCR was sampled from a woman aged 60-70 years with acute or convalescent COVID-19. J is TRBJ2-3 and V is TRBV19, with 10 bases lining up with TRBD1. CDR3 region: CASSMTGGPTDTQYF. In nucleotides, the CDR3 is TGTGCCAGTAGTATGACAGGGGGCCCCACAGATACGCAGTATTTT.